This TCR beta chain was recorded in a study of regulatory T cells in long-lasting Graves disease. This clonotype has at least ten counts. Arm-PCR of CDR3 regions and iRepertoire HTBI primers were the basis on which TCR beta libraries were built. TCRdb redid the calling of the multiplex PCR reads with MiXCR, one entry per CDR3 protein. The sample yields about 460,000 distinct CDR3 sequences, 22% seen once. The CDR3 length is 14 residues. V lost 5 bases to trimming and J lost 0 bases; unmatched junction nucleotides: 3. The time point denotes: persistent/refractory GD, antithyroid drugs over 5 years with positive TRAb. PBMCs were the source of the RNA used for TCR sequencing.

The clonotype comes from a female donor with Graves disease. This chain joins TRBV12-3 or TRBV12-4 and TRBJ2-5; 7 bases line up with TRBD1. Sequences were derived from peripheral blood mononuclear cells (PBMCs), sampled when the disease was refractory, from a patient treated with antithyroid drugs. CDR3 nucleotides: TGTGCCAGCAGTCCAGGGGGAGACCAAGAGACCCAGTACTTC. Protein product: CASSPGGDQETQYF.